The 12 T cell receptor beta chains below all came from one sample that was sequenced in a study of T-cell memory formation after mild COVID-19. Via MiXCR, TCRdb re-called the 5' RACE reads, giving one row per CDR3 protein. The sample has under 110,000 distinct CDR3 sequences; under 15% are singletons. Sequencing was carried out using PBMCs or a T cell subset sorted from them (not recorded which). The origin of the receptors is an adult woman who had mild COVID-19 (a few samples of this study predate the infection). Cell type and time point are not known.

This clonotype has only a few counts. The V call is TRBV10-3, the J call TRBJ1-3; D perhaps matches TRBD1 (6 bases). This CDR3 is built from 14 residues. V was trimmed by 10 bases and J by 0 bases, leaving 13 bases between them. CDR1 is ENHRY and CDR2 is SYGVKD in the germline V gene. CDR3 coding DNA: TGTGCCACACTCGGGGGCATCTCTGGAAACACCATATATTTT. It translates to CATLGGISGNTIYF.

This sequence joins TRBV20-1 and TRBJ1-5, with 7 bases matching TRBD1. The CDR3 length is 18 residues. Germline CDR1 reads DFQATT; CDR2 reads SNEGSKA (reference sequence). With 5 bases clipped from V and 0 bases from J, the junction kept 16 bases outside the gene matches. This CDR3 is CSAGFPGTELYSNQPQHF. Written as DNA, the CDR3 is TGCAGTGCTGGTTTCCCTGGGACAGAACTATATAGCAATCAGCCCCAGCATTTT.

There are many counts of this clonotype. This chain connects TRBV4-1 to TRBJ2-1; D is possibly TRBD2 (5 bases). Germline CDR1 reads MGHRA; CDR2 reads YSYEKL. The CDR3 covers 12 residues. V lost 1 base, J lost 9 bases, and 7 bases lay in between. The CDR3 sequence: CASSQVGGEQFF. For the CDR3, the DNA is TGCGCCAGCAGCCAAGTTGGAGGTGAGCAGTTCTTC.

This clonotype was counted between two and nine times. This chain links TRBV7-8 with TRBJ2-7, with D possibly being TRBD2 (6 bases). V shed 5 bases and J shed 7 bases, with 21 bases lying between them. The CDR3 is 15 residues long. CDR1 and CDR2 (germline): SGHVS, FQNEAQ. This CDR3 reads CASSNRFGRGSEQYF. The CDR3 coding sequence is TGTGCCAGCAGCAATCGGTTCGGCCGGGGGAGTGAGCAGTACTTC.

This clonotype was observed a few times. A read error may produce the germline difference seen at one junction end. The rearrangement links TRBV12-3 or TRBV12-4 to TRBJ1-2; 7 positions match TRBD1. The CDR3 spans 16 residues. The CDR3 loop is CASSTDRDRINHGYTF. The CDR3 DNA is TGTGCCAGCAGTACCGACCGGGACAGAATTAACCATGGCTACACCTTC.

This clonotype has a handful of counts. The genes are TRBV4-1 and TRBJ2-7; no definite D call. CDR1 and CDR2 from the germline V gene are MGHRA and YSYEKL. The ends were cut back, 1 base at V and 1 base at J, with 11 bases in the middle. The CDR3 covers 15 residues. The CDR3 region is CASSQVGSASYEQYF. Written as DNA, the CDR3 is TGCGCCAGCAGCCAAGTGGGATCGGCTTCCTACGAGCAGTACTTC.

This clonotype was counted many times. The J gene is TRBJ2-1, the V gene TRBV20-1; a possible D gene is TRBD2 (5 bases). The germline gives CDR1 DFQATT, CDR2 SNEGSKA (reference sequence). Trimming pared 0 bases from V and 8 bases from J, leaving 5 bases between. The CDR3 is made up of 11 amino acids. CDR3 loop: CSAREADEQFF. The CDR3 DNA reads TGCAGTGCTAGAGAAGCGGATGAGCAGTTCTTC.

This clonotype appeared a few times. This rearrangement joins TRBV9 to TRBJ1-5; 7 bases map to TRBD1. CDR1 is SGDLS, CDR2 YYNGEE, per germline. V lost 2 bases, J lost 3 bases, and 5 bases stayed unmatched. This CDR3 spans 15 amino acids. CDR3 DNA: TGTGCCAGCAGCGTCGCCGGGACAGTCAATCAGCCCCAGCATTTT. This sequence encodes CASSVAGTVNQPQHF.

There are a few counts of this clonotype. The chain has TRBV7-9 and TRBJ1-2; D is unclear. The CDR3 totals 13 residues. From germline, CDR1 is SEHNR and CDR2 FQNEAQ (reference sequence). Between the trimmed V and J ends, which lost 0 bases and 7 bases, there was a span of 9 bases. This CDR3 reads CASSLANRAGYTF. In nucleotides, the CDR3 is TGTGCCAGCAGCTTAGCGAATAGGGCTGGCTACACCTTC.

The sample holds a few counts of this clonotype. The chain links TRBV7-6 to TRBJ2-5; 8 nucleotides agree with TRBD1. Germline CDR1 is SGHVS and CDR2 is FNYEAQ. Losses at the gene ends were 4 bases for V and 4 bases for J; bases not matched to a gene: 8. The CDR3 sequence is 15 residues long. The CDR3 loop reads CASSSDGQGLETQYF. CDR3 sequence (DNA): TGTGCCAGCAGCTCCGACGGACAGGGTCTAGAGACCCAGTACTTC.

CDR3 coding DNA: TGTGCCAGCAGCTCGCCTAGCGGATGGGCCTACGAGCAGTACTTC. Translating gives CASSSPSGWAYEQYF. V usage is TRBV7-2 and J usage is TRBJ2-7; TRBD2 matches at 7 bases. V shed 4 bases and J 2 bases; nucleotides not matched to a gene: 8. Germline V lookup: CDR1 SGHTA, CDR2 FQGNSA. This CDR3 region has 15 residues.

There are a few counts of this clonotype. The chain uses TRBV7-3 and TRBJ2-1, with D tentatively TRBD1 (6 bases). The CDR3 spans 16 residues. Per the germline V gene, CDR1 is SGHTA and CDR2 is FQGTGA. Deletions cut 5 bases from V and 8 bases from J, with 22 bases between. CDR3 sequence: CASSAVTGTGPDEQFF. CDR3 nucleotides: TGTGCCAGCAGCGCCGTGACAGGTACGGGTCCCGATGAGCAGTTCTTC.